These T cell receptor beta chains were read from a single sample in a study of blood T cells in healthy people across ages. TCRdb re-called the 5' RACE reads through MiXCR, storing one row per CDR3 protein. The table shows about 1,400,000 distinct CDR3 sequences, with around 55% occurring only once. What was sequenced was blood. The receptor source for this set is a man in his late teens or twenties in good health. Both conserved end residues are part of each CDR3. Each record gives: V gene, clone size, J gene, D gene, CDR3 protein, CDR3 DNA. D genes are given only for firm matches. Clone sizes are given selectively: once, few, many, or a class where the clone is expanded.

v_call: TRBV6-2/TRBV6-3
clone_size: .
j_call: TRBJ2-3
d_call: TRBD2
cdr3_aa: CASSYRAGEGPDTQYF
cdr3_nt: TGTGCCAGCAGTTACCGAGCGGGGGAAGGCCCAGATACGCAGTATTTT

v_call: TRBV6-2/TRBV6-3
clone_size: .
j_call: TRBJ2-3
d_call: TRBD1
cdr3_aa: CASDRGRADTQYF
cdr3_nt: TGTGCCAGCGACAGGGGGCGAGCAGATACGCAGTATTTT

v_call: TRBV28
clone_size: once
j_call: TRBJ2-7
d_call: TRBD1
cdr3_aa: CASGQQGFSYGQYF
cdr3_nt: TGTGCCAGCGGTCAACAGGGGTTTTCCTACGGGCAGTACTTC

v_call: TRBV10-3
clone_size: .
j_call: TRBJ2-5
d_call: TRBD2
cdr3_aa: CAISDPASGGAKTQYF
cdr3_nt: TGTGCCATCAGTGACCCGGCTAGCGGGGGGGCGAAGACCCAGTACTTC

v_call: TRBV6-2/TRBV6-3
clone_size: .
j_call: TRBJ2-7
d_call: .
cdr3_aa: CASSGSLYEQYF
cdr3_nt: TGTGCCAGCAGCGGAAGCCTCTACGAGCAGTACTTC

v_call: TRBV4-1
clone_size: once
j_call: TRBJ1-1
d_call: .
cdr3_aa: CASSQAPRLYRDTEAFF
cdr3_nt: TGCGCCAGCAGCCAAGCGCCTCGACTTTATCGGGACACTGAAGCTTTCTTT

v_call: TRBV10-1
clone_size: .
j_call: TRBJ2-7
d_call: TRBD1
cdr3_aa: CASSAFTGAYEQYF
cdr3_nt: TGCGCCAGCAGTGCGTTTACAGGGGCCTACGAGCAGTACTTC

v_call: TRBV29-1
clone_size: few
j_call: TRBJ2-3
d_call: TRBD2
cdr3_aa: CSTGLAGGRSTDTQYF
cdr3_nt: TGCAGCACTGGACTAGCGGGGGGGCGCAGTACAGATACGCAGTATTTT

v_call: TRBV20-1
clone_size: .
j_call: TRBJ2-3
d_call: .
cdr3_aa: CSAREGHLGRGQPQYF
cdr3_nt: TGCAGTGCTAGAGAGGGACATCTAGGGCGCGGACAGCCCCAGTATTTT

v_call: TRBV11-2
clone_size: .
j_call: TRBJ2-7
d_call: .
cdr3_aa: CASSLLTNTYEQYF
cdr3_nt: TGTGCCAGCAGCCTTCTAACGAATACCTACGAGCAGTACTTC

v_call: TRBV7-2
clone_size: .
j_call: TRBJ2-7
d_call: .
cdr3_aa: CASSSALNQYF
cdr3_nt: TGTGCCAGCAGCTCCGCCCTAAACCAGTACTTC

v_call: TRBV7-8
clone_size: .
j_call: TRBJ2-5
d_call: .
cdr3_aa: CASSPTGLATQYF
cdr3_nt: TGTGCCAGCAGCCCGACGGGGTTAGCGACCCAGTACTTC

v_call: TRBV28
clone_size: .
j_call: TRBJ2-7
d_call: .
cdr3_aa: CASGFRGNEQYF
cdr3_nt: TGTGCCAGCGGTTTTCGGGGAAACGAGCAGTACTTC

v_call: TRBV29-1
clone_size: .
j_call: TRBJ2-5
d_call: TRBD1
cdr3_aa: CSVGDRGVETQYF
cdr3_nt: TGCAGCGTTGGGGACAGGGGTGTTGAGACCCAGTACTTC

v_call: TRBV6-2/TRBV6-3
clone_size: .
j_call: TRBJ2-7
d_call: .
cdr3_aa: CASSWAGSGNHEQYF
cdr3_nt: TGTGCCAGCAGTTGGGCGGGGTCCGGGAACCACGAGCAGTACTTC